The 25 T cell receptor beta chains presented below share a single source sample, sequenced in a study of T cell responses to AZD1222 COVID-19 vaccine. Profiling relied on immunoSEQ multiplex PCR, and the TCRdb table lists in-frame clones only, not all of them. The sample holds 59,000 or so clones, 80% to 90% seen once. Sequenced material: peripheral blood, taken on day 0 of AZD1222 vaccination. The receptors come from an adult in good health.

The V gene is TRBV6-4, the J gene TRBJ2-5; 7 bases align to TRBD1. Germline values: CDR1 MRHNA, CDR2 SNTAGT. This CDR3 is built from 13 residues. Trimming cost V 4 bases and J 5 bases; bases outside gene matches: 4. Here the CDR3 DNA reads TGTGCCAGCAGTGCAGGGGGTGTGGAGACCCAGTACTTC. It codes for CASSAGGVETQYF.

This clone has more than one count but fewer than ten. The rearrangement uses TRBV18 and TRBJ1-1; no clear D gene. The CDR3 is made up of 14 amino acids. Trimming removed 0 bases at V and 1 base at J, with 6 bases between. Germline V lookup: CDR1 KGHSH, CDR2 LQKENI. The chain's CDR3 is CASSPPKGNTEAFF. The CDR3 DNA reads TGTGCCAGCTCACCACCGAAGGGGAACACTGAAGCTTTCTTT. Drawing the rest from reference TRBV18 and TRBJ1-1, the complete variable domain is NAGVMQNPRHLVRRRGQEARLRCSPMKGHSHVYWYRQLPEEGLKFMVYLQKENIIDESGMPKERFSAEFPKEGPSILRIQQVVRGDSAAYFCASSPPKGNTEAFFGQGTRLTVV.

This clone was seen only a few times. The V call is TRBV2, the J call TRBJ1-2; D uncertain. Trimming took off 3 bases at V and 8 bases at J, with 10 bases between the two ends. The V gene's germline CDR1 is SNHLY and CDR2 FYNNEI. This CDR3 has 12 residues. The DNA of the CDR3 is TGTGCCAGCAGTGATCAGCGCGGGGGCTACACCTTC. Translated, it gives CASSDQRGGYTF.

This chain connects TRBV5-1 to TRBJ2-1; D ambiguous. Per the germline V gene, CDR1 is SGHRS and CDR2 is YFSETQ. The CDR3 contains 13 residues. Trimming took 0 bases from V and 4 from J, leaving 5 bases between them. In nucleotides, the CDR3 is TGCGCCAGCAGCTTGGACGGATACAATGAGCAGTTCTTC. The encoded protein is CASSLDGYNEQFF.

The chain joins TRBV18 to TRBJ2-7, with 9 bases that match TRBD1. Germline CDR1 is KGHSH and CDR2 is LQKENI. The CDR3 runs to 15 residues. Trimming removed 3 bases from V and 3 bases from J; junction bases left unmatched: 6. CDR3 amino acids: CASSPGTGNRYEQYF. CDR3 DNA: TGTGCCAGCTCACCTGGGACAGGGAATCGCTACGAGCAGTACTTC.

V gene TRBV20-1 combines with J gene TRBJ2-5; D not certain. V lost 2 bases to trimming and J lost 2 bases, with 3 bases between them. This CDR3 contains 11 residues. Germline-derived CDR1 and CDR2 are DFQATT and SNEGSKA (reference sequence). The CDR3 here is CSARSQETQYF. CDR3 bases: TGCAGTGCTAGATCTCAAGAGACCCAGTACTTC.

The CDR3 protein is CASSIGGAKLFF. CDR3 bases: TGTGCCAGTAGTATAGGAGGGGCTAAACTGTTTTTT. V usage is TRBV19 and J usage is TRBJ2-2; D assignment may be TRBD1 or TRBD2 (5 bases each). Germline-derived CDR1 and CDR2 are LNHDA and SQIVND (reference sequence). V lost 1 base, J lost 14 bases, and 11 bases lay in between. The CDR3 consists of 12 residues.

The rearrangement uses TRBV7-6 and TRBJ2-7; TRBD2 matches at 16 bases. Germline CDR1 reads SGHVS; CDR2 reads FNYEAQ. The CDR3 length is 19 residues. J was trimmed by 2 bases and V by 1 base; bases with no gene match: 8. CDR3 protein: CASSLVGTSGRAPTYEQYF. The CDR3 region has the DNA TGTGCCAGCAGCTTAGTAGGGACTAGCGGGAGGGCCCCTACCTACGAGCAGTACTTC.

V usage is TRBV7-6 and J usage is TRBJ2-1; the D is unclear. CDR3 length equals 15 residues. Germline CDR1 and CDR2: SGHVS and FNYEAQ. Trimming pared 1 base from V and 0 bases from J, leaving 7 bases between. Written as DNA, the CDR3 is TGTGCCAGCAGCTTAGACGCCAGCTCCTACAATGAGCAGTTCTTC. Encoded protein: CASSLDASSYNEQFF.

The chain has TRBV30 and TRBJ2-5; D is possibly TRBD1 or TRBD2 (5 bases each). The CDR3 is 11 amino acids. Germline CDR1 and CDR2: GTSNPN and SVGIG (reference sequence). With 4 bases removed from V and 5 bases from J, the gap between germline ends came to 8 bases. In DNA, the CDR3 is TGTGCCTGGAAAGGGGAGGAGACCCAGTACTTC. It encodes CAWKGEETQYF.

The CDR3 sequence: CASSTDRVSTDTQYF. The CDR3 DNA reads TGCGCCAGCAGCACGGACAGGGTCAGCACAGATACGCAGTATTTT. The chain couples TRBV4-1 to TRBJ2-3, with 8 bases matching TRBD1. Germline values: CDR1 MGHRA, CDR2 YSYEKL. CDR3 length: 15 amino acids. Germline trimming cut 5 bases from V and 0 bases from J; bases unmatched to any gene: 4.

This clone has a single count. Written as DNA, the CDR3 is TGCGCCAGCAGCTTTAAGGTAAACACTGAAGCTTTCTTT. It encodes CASSFKVNTEAFF. The chain recombines TRBV5-1 with TRBJ1-1; no reliable D call. Germline V gives CDR1 SGHRS, CDR2 YFSETQ. Trimming took 2 bases from V and 2 from J, leaving 7 bases between them. The CDR3 is 13 residues long.

The chain is built from TRBV11-1 and TRBJ2-7; 7 nucleotides align to TRBD2. The CDR3 extends over 15 amino acids. Germline CDR1 SGHAT, CDR2 FQDESV (reference sequence). V was clipped by 2 bases and J by 1 base; unmatched bases: 5. In DNA form, the CDR3 reads TGTGCCAGCAGCTTACCGGGACTACTATCCTACGAGCAGTACTTC. This translates into CASSLPGLLSYEQYF.

The V and J genes are TRBV4-3 and TRBJ2-5, with D perhaps matching TRBD1 or TRBD2 (5 bases each). Germline loops: CDR1 LGHNA, CDR2 YSLEER. The CDR3 has 15 residues. The V gene lost 1 base and the J gene lost 0 bases, with 9 bases spanning the gap. The CDR3 sequence is CASSQGDRDQETQYF. For the CDR3, the DNA is TGCGCCAGCAGCCAAGGGGACCGCGACCAAGAGACCCAGTACTTC.

V gene TRBV28 combines with J gene TRBJ1-3; TRBD1 might be the D (6 bases). CDR1 and CDR2 (germline): MDHEN, SYDVKM. The V gene lost 2 bases and the J gene lost 4 bases, with 9 bases spanning the gap. The CDR3 consists of 14 residues. The chain's CDR3 is CASSLEQGGNTIYF. CDR3 bases: TGTGCCAGCAGTTTAGAACAGGGAGGAAACACCATATATTTT.

This clone was seen a few times. The rearrangement links TRBV27 to TRBJ2-7; D not certain. Germline CDR1 is MNHEY and CDR2 is SMNVEV (reference sequence). The CDR3 length is 15 residues. With 5 bases removed from V and 3 bases from J, the gap between germline ends came to 17 bases. The CDR3 nucleotides read TGTGCCAGCAGTAAGGCCTGGACGACTGACTACGAGCAGTACTTC. It yields the protein CASSKAWTTDYEQYF.

This chain joins TRBV3-1 (or the pseudogene TRBV3-2) and TRBJ1-2, with 7 bases aligning to TRBD1. The CDR3 runs to 15 residues. With 4 bases clipped from V and 6 bases from J, the junction kept 11 bases outside the gene matches. Germline values: CDR1 LGHDT, CDR2 YNNKEL (reference sequence). As DNA, the CDR3 is TGTGCCAGCAGCCGGACAGGCCAGGGCAGGGATGGCTACACCTTC. It encodes CASSRTGQGRDGYTF.

The chain is built from TRBV5-1 and TRBJ1-1; D perhaps matches TRBD1 (6 bases). From germline, CDR1 is SGHRS and CDR2 YFSETQ. The CDR3 has 16 amino acids. V was shortened by 2 bases and J by 2 bases, with 16 bases between the two germline ends. CDR3 residues: CASSLGWGAVNTEAFF. The CDR3 DNA is TGCGCCAGCAGCTTAGGTTGGGGGGCGGTAAACACTGAAGCTTTCTTT.

The chain combines TRBV6-5 with TRBJ1-1; D gene uncertain. V lost 7 bases and J 6 bases, leaving 15 bases between the germline ends. Germline assignment: CDR1 MNHEY and CDR2 SVGAGI. The CDR3 has 13 residues. The CDR3 DNA reads TGTGCCAGCATTCCACCGGCACGGGCTGAAGCTTTCTTT. This sequence encodes CASIPPARAEAFF.

The V and J genes are TRBV5-4 and TRBJ2-2, with D perhaps matching TRBD1 (6 bases). Germline-derived CDR1 and CDR2 are SGHNT and YYREEE (reference sequence). With 5 bases removed from V and 0 bases from J, the gap between germline ends came to 11 bases. The CDR3 sequence is 15 residues long. This CDR3 reads CASRTGHANTGELFF. In nucleotides, the CDR3 is TGTGCCAGCAGAACGGGACACGCGAACACCGGGGAGCTGTTTTTT. Full variable domain (remainder filled in from reference TRBV5-4 and TRBJ2-2): ETGVTQSPTHLIKTRGQQVTLRCSSQSGHNTVSWYQQALGQGPQFIFQYYREEENGRGNFPPRFSGLQFPNYSSELNVNALELDDSALYLCASRTGHANTGELFFGEGSRLTVL.

This clone has just a few counts. The genes are TRBV14 and TRBJ1-6, with unresolved D. The CDR3 spans 12 residues. Germline V gives CDR1 SGHDN, CDR2 FVKESK. Trimming pared 2 bases from V and 12 bases from J, leaving 8 bases between. CDR3 in amino acids: CASSQRLRPLHF. The CDR3 nucleotides read TGTGCCAGCAGCCAACGACTCCGACCCCTCCACTTT. The variable domain in full, with the rest retrieved from reference TRBV14 and TRBJ1-6, is EAGVTQFPSHSVIEKGQTVTLRCDPISGHDNLYWYRRVMGKEIKFLLHFVKESKQDESGMPNNRFLAERTGGTYSTLKVQPAELEDSGVYFCASSQRLRPLHFGNGTRLTVT.

This chain joins TRBV19 and TRBJ2-2, with D unresolved. The germline CDR1 and CDR2 sequences are LNHDA and SQIVND (reference sequence). V lost 5 bases to trimming and J lost 5 bases, with 18 bases between them. This CDR3 comprises 16 residues. The CDR3 DNA is TGTGCCAGTAGTCCCCCTCGGCCCTTTCGGACCGGGGAGCTGTTTTTT. Translating it yields CASSPPRPFRTGELFF.

The V gene is TRBV3-1 (or the pseudogene TRBV3-2), the J gene TRBJ2-7; D possibly corresponds to TRBD2 (6 bases). In germline, CDR1 is LGHDT, CDR2 YNNKEL (reference sequence). This CDR3 contains 14 residues. The V end lost 1 base, the J end lost 6 bases, and 13 bases lay between the germline ends. CDR3 sequence reads: CASSQGGGAGEQYF. The CDR3 nucleotides are TGTGCCAGCAGCCAAGGGGGAGGTGCGGGCGAGCAGTACTTC.

V gene TRBV18 combines with J gene TRBJ1-1, with D maybe TRBD1 (6 bases). This CDR3 spans 13 amino acids. Germline V CDR1 and CDR2: KGHSH, LQKENI. V shed 5 bases and J shed 7 bases, with 14 bases lying between them. The CDR3 coding sequence is TGTGCCAGCTCAAATAACAGGGAAGGTGAAGCTTTCTTT. This codes for CASSNNREGEAFF. Looking up the rest from reference TRBV18 and TRBJ1-1 gives the full variable domain: NAGVMQNPRHLVRRRGQEARLRCSPMKGHSHVYWYRQLPEEGLKFMVYLQKENIIDESGMPKERFSAEFPKEGPSILRIQQVVRGDSAAYFCASSNNREGEAFFGQGTRLTVV.

The V and J genes are TRBV19 and TRBJ2-7; the D call may be TRBD1 or TRBD2 (5 bases each). Germline-derived CDR1 and CDR2 are LNHDA and SQIVND (reference sequence). Trimming removed 9 bases from V and 4 bases from J, with 19 bases in between. This CDR3 spans 14 amino acids. In DNA form, the CDR3 reads TGTGCCAGCAAGCGGTCGCAGGGTGGTTACGAGCAGTACTTC. This codes for CASKRSQGGYEQYF.